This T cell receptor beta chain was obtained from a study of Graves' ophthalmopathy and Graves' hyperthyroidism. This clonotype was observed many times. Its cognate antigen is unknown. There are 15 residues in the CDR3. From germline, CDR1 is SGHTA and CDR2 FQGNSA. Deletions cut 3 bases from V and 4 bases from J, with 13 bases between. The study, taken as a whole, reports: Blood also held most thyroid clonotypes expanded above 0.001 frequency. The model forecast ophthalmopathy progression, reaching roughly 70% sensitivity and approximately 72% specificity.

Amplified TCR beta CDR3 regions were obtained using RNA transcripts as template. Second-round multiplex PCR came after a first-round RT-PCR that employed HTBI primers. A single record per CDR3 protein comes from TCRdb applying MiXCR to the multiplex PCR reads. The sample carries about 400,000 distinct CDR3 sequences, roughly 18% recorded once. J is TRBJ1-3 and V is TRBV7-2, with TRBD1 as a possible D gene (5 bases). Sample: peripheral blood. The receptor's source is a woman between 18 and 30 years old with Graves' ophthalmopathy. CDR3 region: CASSFLGTVGNTIYF. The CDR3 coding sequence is TGTGCCAGCAGCTTCCTTGGGACTGTGGGAAACACCATATATTTT. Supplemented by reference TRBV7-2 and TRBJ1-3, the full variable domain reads GAGVSQSPSNKVTEKGKDVELRCDPISGHTALYWYRQSLGQGLEFLIYFQGNSAPDKSGLPSDRFSAERTGGSVSTLTIQRTQQEDSAVYLCASSFLGTVGNTIYFGEGSWLTVV.